A single sample gave rise to the 16 T cell receptor beta chains below, sequenced in a study of cytomegalovirus exposure and HLA in healthy donors. Primers included in the PCR were 60 Vbeta and 13 Jbeta primers. Repertoires were generated with immunoSEQ multiplex PCR, while TCRdb's copy carries only in-frame clones and drops some. The sample comprises under 150,000 clones, around three quarters of which are singletons, and 3% rests with the top ten. Material for sequencing was PBMCs. All receptors derive from a man in his forties or fifties in good health and CMV-seropositive.

This rearrangement joins TRBV7-9 to TRBJ2-7; 7 nucleotides align to TRBD2. From germline, CDR1 is SEHNR and CDR2 FQNEAQ (reference sequence). The length of the CDR3 is 15 residues. V shed 5 bases and J 6 bases; nucleotides not matched to a gene: 13. The CDR3: CASSGLVFSSTEQYF. The CDR3 coding sequence is TGTGCCAGCAGCGGACTAGTCTTCTCCTCTACCGAGCAGTACTTC.

V and J are TRBV29-1 and TRBJ2-3, with D possibly TRBD2 on 5 matching bases. The V and J ends lost 3 bases and 0 bases respectively, with 7 bases between them. Germline V gene sequence: CDR1 SQVTM, CDR2 ANQGSEA. This CDR3 has 13 residues. The CDR3 DNA reads as TGCAGCGTTGAGGAGGTTAGCACAGATACGCAGTATTTT. Its protein product is CSVEEVSTDTQYF.

This clone was recorded once. This chain connects TRBV15 to TRBJ1-2, with D perhaps TRBD1 (5 bases). This CDR3 region has 16 residues. Germline CDR1 LNHNV, CDR2 YYDKDF (reference sequence). Trimming cost V 0 bases and J 8 bases, with 19 bases left between them. CDR3 region: CATSRDLSQGSDGYTF. Written as DNA, the CDR3 is TGTGCCACCAGCAGAGATCTTTCCCAGGGTTCCGACGGCTACACCTTC.

This chain connects TRBV10-2 to TRBJ1-5; D remains unclear. Trimming took off 4 bases at V and 6 bases at J, with 7 bases between the two ends. CDR1 and CDR2 from the germline V gene are WSHSY and SAAADI. The CDR3 sequence is 12 residues long. The CDR3 DNA is TGCGCCAGCAGTGGAGGGAGTCAGCCCCAGCATTTT. Translation: CASSGGSQPQHF.

This sequence joins TRBV4-3 and TRBJ1-5, with D perhaps matching TRBD1 (5 bases). Germline assignment: CDR1 LGHNA and CDR2 YSLEER. The CDR3 consists of 14 residues. V was shortened by 4 bases and J by 2 bases, with 9 bases between the two germline ends. The CDR3 DNA follows: TGCGCCAGCAGCCCGGACACCCGCAATCAGCCCCAGCATTTT. This translates into CASSPDTRNQPQHF.

Written as DNA, the CDR3 is TGCAGTGCTCTGCAGGCCTATGAGCAGTTCTTC. This codes for CSALQAYEQFF. The chain combines TRBV20-1 with TRBJ2-1; D not certain. CDR1 and CDR2 from the germline V gene are DFQATT and SNEGSKA (reference sequence). The CDR3 is 11 amino acids. Between the trimmed V and J ends, which lost 5 bases and 8 bases, there was a span of 10 bases.

This clone was seen a handful of times. V usage is TRBV5-1 and J usage is TRBJ1-2, with 8 bases lining up with TRBD1. The CDR3 is 14 residues long. Germline assignment: CDR1 SGHRS and CDR2 YFSETQ. Trimming at V came to 4 bases and at J to 4 bases, leaving 6 bases not matched to a gene. As DNA, the CDR3 is TGCGCCAGCAGCGGTGGACAGGGCGTCTATGGCTACACCTTC. This sequence encodes CASSGGQGVYGYTF.

The J gene is TRBJ2-4, the V gene TRBV29-1, with 7 positions matching TRBD1. The CDR3 runs to 12 residues. J lost 2 bases, V lost 6 bases, and 1 base had no gene match. Germline values: CDR1 SQVTM, CDR2 ANQGSEA. The CDR3 DNA is TGCAGCGTGGGACAGCCCAAAAACATTCAGTACTTC. Translating it yields CSVGQPKNIQYF.

V usage is TRBV28 and J usage is TRBJ2-3; 8 nucleotides align to TRBD2. Germline assignment: CDR1 MDHEN and CDR2 SYDVKM. The length of the CDR3 is 20 residues. J gave up 0 bases and V 3 bases, and 17 bases lay outside the gene matches. This chain's CDR3 is CASSFPSLSGSRGSTDTQYF. For the CDR3, the DNA is TGTGCCAGCAGTTTTCCCTCTCTGAGCGGGAGTAGGGGAAGCACAGATACGCAGTATTTT.

The chain couples TRBV6-1 to TRBJ2-1, with D perhaps matching TRBD2 (6 bases). Germline V gene sequence: CDR1 MNHNS, CDR2 SASEGT. The CDR3 totals 17 residues. With 1 base removed from V and 6 bases from J, the gap between germline ends came to 19 bases. CDR3 amino acids: CASSEVPDPVGGNEQFF. The CDR3 region has the DNA TGTGCCAGCAGTGAAGTTCCCGACCCGGTGGGGGGCAATGAGCAGTTCTTC.

This rearrangement joins TRBV19 to TRBJ2-1, with 9 bases matching TRBD2. CDR3 length: 15 amino acids. The germline CDR1 and CDR2 sequences are LNHDA and SQIVND (reference sequence). V dropped 4 bases and J dropped 4; count of bases not matched to a gene: 5. CDR3 in amino acids: CASSTSGTPYNEQFF. The CDR3 DNA reads as TGTGCCAGTAGTACTAGCGGGACCCCTTACAATGAGCAGTTCTTC.

The chain employs TRBV18 and TRBJ2-5, with a possible D match to TRBD1 (5 bases). The germline V gene encodes CDR1 KGHSH and CDR2 LQKENI. Deletions cut 3 bases from V and 2 bases from J, with 7 bases between. This CDR3 spans 13 amino acids. The CDR3 nucleotides read TGTGCCAGCTCACCGTCAGGGCAAGAGACCCAGTACTTC. Amino acids: CASSPSGQETQYF.

The genes are TRBV5-6 and TRBJ2-7; TRBD1 aligns across 7 bases. CDR3 length equals 15 residues. The ends lost 5 bases at V and 3 bases at J; junction bases unmatched: 11. Looked up from germline, CDR1 is SGHDT and CDR2 is YYEEEE. CDR3 region: CASRRYGTEFYEQYF. The CDR3 DNA follows: TGTGCCAGCAGACGATACGGGACAGAGTTCTACGAGCAGTACTTC.

The rearrangement links TRBV27 to TRBJ1-3; 9 positions match TRBD1. This CDR3 is 16 amino acids long. The V gene end was trimmed by 5 bases and the J gene end by 3 bases; junction bases not matched to a gene: 8. Germline V gene lookup returns CDR1 MNHEY and CDR2 SMNVEV (reference sequence). The CDR3 DNA follows: TGTGCCAGCAGTCCCATGCCGGGACAGGGTGGAAACACCATATATTTT. It encodes CASSPMPGQGGNTIYF.

The V gene is TRBV9, the J gene TRBJ2-1; D unclear. The V gene lost 0 bases and the J gene lost 6 bases, with 13 bases spanning the gap. CDR3 size: 15 residues. Per the germline V gene, CDR1 is SGDLS and CDR2 is YYNGEE. CDR3 loop: CASSVATTPSNEQFF. The CDR3 nucleotides read TGTGCCAGCAGCGTAGCTACCACTCCTAGCAATGAGCAGTTCTTC.

The count of this clone is one. The genes are TRBV27 and TRBJ2-2; 11 bases fit TRBD2. Germline values: CDR1 MNHEY, CDR2 SMNVEV (reference sequence). Unmatched junction bases numbered 13, after V lost 6 bases and J lost 1 base. The CDR3 is 19 amino acids. The CDR3 region has the DNA TGTGCCAGCAGCGTCCTTAGCAGTGGACTAGCGGGGAACACCGGGGAGCTGTTTTTT. This codes for CASSVLSSGLAGNTGELFF.